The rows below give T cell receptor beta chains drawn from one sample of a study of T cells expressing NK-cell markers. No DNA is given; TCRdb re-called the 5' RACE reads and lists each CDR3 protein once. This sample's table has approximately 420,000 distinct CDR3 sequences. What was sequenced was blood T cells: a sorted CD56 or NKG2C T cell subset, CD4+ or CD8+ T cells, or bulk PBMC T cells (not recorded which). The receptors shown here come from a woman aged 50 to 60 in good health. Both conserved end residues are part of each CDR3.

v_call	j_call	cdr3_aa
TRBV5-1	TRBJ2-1	CASSLASRLASYNEQFF
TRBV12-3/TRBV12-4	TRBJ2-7	CASIFRELSSYEQYF
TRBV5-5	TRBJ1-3	CASSADNFGNTIYF
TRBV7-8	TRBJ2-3	CASSRTSFSDTQYF
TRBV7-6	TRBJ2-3	CASREGNTQYF
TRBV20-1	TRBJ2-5	CSARIAFETQYF
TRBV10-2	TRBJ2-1	CASRGTGGLDEQFF
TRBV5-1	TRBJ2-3	CASSPEGGNTQYF
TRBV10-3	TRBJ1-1	CAISELDRGYSTEAFF
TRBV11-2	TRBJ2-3	CASSSDTSSTDTQYF
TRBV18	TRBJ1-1	CASSPLTHTEAFF
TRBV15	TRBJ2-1	CATLPSSGSYNEQFF
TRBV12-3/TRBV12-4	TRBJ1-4	CASSDGGGEKLFF
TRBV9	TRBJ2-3	CASSLSGLTDTQYF
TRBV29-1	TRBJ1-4	CSAGGIEKLFF
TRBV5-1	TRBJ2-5	CASTGGERKETQYF
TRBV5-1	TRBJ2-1	CASSLYYQARRHYNEQFF
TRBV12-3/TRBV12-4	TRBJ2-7	CASSFGASGRGEQYF
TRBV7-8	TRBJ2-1	CASSARSMARENEQFF
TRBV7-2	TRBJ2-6	CASSLSSGSGGANVLTF
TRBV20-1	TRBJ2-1	CSASSQLARSYNEQFF
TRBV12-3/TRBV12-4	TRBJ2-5	CASSFKGLAGAWETQYF
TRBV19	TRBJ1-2	CASSIGVGLLLFYGYTF
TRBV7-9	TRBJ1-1	CASSKTTGTNTEAFF
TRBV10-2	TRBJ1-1	CASGRQGNEAFF
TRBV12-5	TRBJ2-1	CASGLTNRVSGNEQFF